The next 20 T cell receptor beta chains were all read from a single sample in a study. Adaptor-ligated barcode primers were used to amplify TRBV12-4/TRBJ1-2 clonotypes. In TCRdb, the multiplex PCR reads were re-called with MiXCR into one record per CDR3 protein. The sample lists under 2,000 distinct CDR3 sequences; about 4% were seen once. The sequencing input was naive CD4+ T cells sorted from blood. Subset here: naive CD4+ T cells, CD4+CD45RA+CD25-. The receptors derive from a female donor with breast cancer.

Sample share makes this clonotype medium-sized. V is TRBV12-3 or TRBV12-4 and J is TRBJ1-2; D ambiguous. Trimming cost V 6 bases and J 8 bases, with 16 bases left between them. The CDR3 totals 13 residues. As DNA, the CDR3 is TGTGCCAGCAGCTCTTTGGGTACTCAGGGCTACACCTTC. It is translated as CASSSLGTQGYTF.

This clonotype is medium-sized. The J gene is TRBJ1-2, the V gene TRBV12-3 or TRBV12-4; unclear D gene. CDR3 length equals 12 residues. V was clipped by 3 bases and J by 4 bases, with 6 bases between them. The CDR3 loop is CASSFTGYGYTF. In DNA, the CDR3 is TGTGCCAGCAGTTTCACGGGCTATGGCTACACCTTC.

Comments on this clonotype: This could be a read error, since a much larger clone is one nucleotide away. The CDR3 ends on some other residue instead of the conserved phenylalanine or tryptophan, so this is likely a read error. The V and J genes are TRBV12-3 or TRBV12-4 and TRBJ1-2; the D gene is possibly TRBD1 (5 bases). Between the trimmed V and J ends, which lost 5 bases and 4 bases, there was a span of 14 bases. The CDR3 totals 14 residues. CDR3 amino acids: CASSPTGTGYGYTS. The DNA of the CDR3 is TGTGCCAGCAGTCCAACCGGGACGGGCTATGGCTACACCTCC.

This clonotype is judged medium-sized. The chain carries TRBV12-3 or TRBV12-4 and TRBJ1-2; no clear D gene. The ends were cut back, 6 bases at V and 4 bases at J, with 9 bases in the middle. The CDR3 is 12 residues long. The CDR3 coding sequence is TGTGCCAGCAGCCGGGCCAGCTATGGCTACACCTTC. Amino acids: CASSRASYGYTF.

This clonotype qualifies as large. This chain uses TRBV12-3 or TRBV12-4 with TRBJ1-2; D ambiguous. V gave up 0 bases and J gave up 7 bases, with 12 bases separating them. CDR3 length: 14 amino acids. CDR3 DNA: TGTGCCAGCAGTTTAGCAGGGTCTATGTCTGGCTACACCTTC. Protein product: CASSLAGSMSGYTF.

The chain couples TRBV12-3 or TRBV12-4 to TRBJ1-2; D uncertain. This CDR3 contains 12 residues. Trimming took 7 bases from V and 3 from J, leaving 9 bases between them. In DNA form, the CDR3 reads TGTGCCAGCACCACGAGGTACTATGGCTACACCTTC. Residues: CASTTRYYGYTF.

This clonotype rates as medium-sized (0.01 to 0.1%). The CDR3 loop is CASSGTVYGYTF. CDR3 bases: TGTGCCAGCAGTGGGACAGTCTATGGCTACACCTTC. This rearrangement joins TRBV12-3 or TRBV12-4 to TRBJ1-2; the match to TRBD1 covers 7 bases. V gave up 5 bases and J gave up 4 bases; unmatched junction bases: 1. This CDR3 is built from 12 residues.

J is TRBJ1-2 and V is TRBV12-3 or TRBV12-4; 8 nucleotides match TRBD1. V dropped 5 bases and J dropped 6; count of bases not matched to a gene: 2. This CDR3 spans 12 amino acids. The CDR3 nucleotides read TGTGCCAGCAGTGGGACAGGTCATGGCTACACCTTC. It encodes CASSGTGHGYTF.

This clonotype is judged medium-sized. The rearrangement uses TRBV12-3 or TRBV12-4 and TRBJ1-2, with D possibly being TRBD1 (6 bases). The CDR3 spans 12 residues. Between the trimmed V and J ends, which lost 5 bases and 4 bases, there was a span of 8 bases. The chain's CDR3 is CASSRDTYGYTF. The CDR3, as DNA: TGTGCCAGCAGTAGGGACACCTATGGCTACACCTTC.

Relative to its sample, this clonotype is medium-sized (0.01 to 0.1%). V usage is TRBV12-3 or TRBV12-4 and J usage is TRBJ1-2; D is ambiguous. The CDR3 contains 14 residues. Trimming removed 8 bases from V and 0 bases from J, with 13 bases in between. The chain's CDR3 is CASSVWGTNYGYTF. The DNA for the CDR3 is TGTGCCAGCTCCGTTTGGGGTACTAACTATGGCTACACCTTC.

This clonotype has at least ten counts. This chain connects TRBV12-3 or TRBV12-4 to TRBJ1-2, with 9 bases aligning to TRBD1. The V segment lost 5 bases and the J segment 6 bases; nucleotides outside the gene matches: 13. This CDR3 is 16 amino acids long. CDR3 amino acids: CASSPPTGQGGNGYTF. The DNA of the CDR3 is TGTGCCAGCAGTCCGCCCACGGGACAGGGAGGGAATGGCTACACCTTC.

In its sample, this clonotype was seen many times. CDR3 in DNA: TGTGCCAGCAGCAATCCACGACAGGTATCCGGGGACTATGGCTACACCTTC. As protein: CASSNPRQVSGDYGYTF. V gene TRBV12-3 or TRBV12-4 combines with J gene TRBJ1-2, with D possibly matching TRBD1 (6 bases). V lost 6 bases and J 3 bases, leaving 23 bases between the germline ends. This CDR3 spans 17 amino acids.

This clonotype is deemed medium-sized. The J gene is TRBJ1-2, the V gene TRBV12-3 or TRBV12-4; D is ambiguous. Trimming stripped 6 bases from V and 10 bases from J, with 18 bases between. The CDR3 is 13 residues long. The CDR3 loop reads CASSYQTMIDYTF. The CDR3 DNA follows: TGTGCCAGCAGCTATCAGACAATGATCGACTACACCTTC.

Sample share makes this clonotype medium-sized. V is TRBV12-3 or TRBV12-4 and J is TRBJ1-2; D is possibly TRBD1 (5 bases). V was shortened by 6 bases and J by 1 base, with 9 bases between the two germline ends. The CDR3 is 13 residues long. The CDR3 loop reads CASSPDINYGYTF. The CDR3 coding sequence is TGTGCCAGCAGCCCGGACATTAACTATGGCTACACCTTC.

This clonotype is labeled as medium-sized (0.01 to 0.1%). The CDR3: CASSGDSYGYTF. Written as DNA, the CDR3 is TGTGCCAGCAGCGGGGACAGCTATGGCTACACCTTC. The chain uses TRBV12-3 or TRBV12-4 and TRBJ1-2; TRBD1 agrees at 7 bases. The CDR3 has 12 residues. J gave up 4 bases and V 6 bases, and 2 bases lay outside the gene matches.

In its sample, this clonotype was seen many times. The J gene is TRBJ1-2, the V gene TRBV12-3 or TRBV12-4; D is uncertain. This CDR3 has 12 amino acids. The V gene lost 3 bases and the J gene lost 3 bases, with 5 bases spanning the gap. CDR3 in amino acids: CASSLRDYGYTF. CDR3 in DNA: TGTGCCAGCAGTTTGCGTGACTATGGCTACACCTTC.

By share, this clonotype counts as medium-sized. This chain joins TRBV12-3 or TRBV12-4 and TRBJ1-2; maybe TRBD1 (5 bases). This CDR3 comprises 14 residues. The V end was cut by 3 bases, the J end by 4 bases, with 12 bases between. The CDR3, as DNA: TGTGCCAGCAGTTTGGGGCGGGAATCCTATGGCTACACCTTC. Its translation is CASSLGRESYGYTF.

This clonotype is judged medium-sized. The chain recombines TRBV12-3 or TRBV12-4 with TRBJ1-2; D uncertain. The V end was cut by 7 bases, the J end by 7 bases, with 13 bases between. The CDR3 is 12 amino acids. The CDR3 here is CASKRDFAGYTF. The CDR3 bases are TGTGCCAGCAAAAGGGATTTTGCTGGCTACACCTTC.

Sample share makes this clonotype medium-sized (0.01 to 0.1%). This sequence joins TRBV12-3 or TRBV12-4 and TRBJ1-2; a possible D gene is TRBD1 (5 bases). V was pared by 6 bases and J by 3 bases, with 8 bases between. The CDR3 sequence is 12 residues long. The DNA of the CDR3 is TGTGCCAGCAGCAGGGAGTACTATGGCTACACCTTC. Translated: CASSREYYGYTF.

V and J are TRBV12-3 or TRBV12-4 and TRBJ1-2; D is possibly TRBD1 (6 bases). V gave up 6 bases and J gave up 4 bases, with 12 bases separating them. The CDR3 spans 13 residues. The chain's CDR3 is CASRSTGTYGYTF. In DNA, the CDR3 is TGTGCCAGCAGGTCTACAGGGACCTATGGCTACACCTTC.